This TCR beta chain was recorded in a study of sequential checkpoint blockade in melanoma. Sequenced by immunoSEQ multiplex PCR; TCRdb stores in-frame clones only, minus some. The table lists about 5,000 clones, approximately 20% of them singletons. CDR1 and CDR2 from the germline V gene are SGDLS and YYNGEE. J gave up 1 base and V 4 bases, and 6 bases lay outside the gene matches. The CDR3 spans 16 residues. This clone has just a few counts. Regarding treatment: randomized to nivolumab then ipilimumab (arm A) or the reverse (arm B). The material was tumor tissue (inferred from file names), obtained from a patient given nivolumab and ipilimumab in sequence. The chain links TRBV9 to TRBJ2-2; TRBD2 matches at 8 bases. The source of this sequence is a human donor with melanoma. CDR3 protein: CASSSAGGGNTGELFF. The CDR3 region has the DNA TGTGCCAGCAGCTCCGCCGGGGGGGGGAACACCGGGGAGCTGTTTTTT. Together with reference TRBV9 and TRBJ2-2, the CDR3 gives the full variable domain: DSGVTQTPKHLITATGQRVTLRCSPRSGDLSVYWYQQSLDQGLQFLIQYYNGEERAKGNILERFSAQQFPDLHSELNLSSLELGDSALYFCASSSAGGGNTGELFFGEGSRLTVL.